This record looks at one T cell receptor beta chain sequence and its context. Its antigen is currently unknown. TCRdb passed the RACE reads through MiXCR, listing each CDR3 protein once. Seen here are around 250,000 distinct CDR3 sequences, around 9.3% observed once, and the top ten hold under 2.5%. Time point specified: pre-sensitization, week 0. Indicated treatment: therapeutic diphenylcyclopropenone sensitization with weekly scalp DPC. The germline V gene encodes CDR1 SGHVS and CDR2 FQNEAQ. V lost 1 base, J lost 2 bases, and 4 bases stayed unmatched. The CDR3 is made up of 16 amino acids. This sample was taken from a study of human T cells and chemical hapten exposure. Study-level points and caveats: With regard to DPC sensitization, TCRs above 1 in 1000 frequency did not change.

This receptor was obtained from a woman between 40 and 50 years old with alopecia areata. Some clones in this sample may be carry-over from other donors' samples. V is TRBV7-8 and J is TRBJ2-3; TRBD2 aligns across 9 bases. The material sequenced was whole blood, taken in connection with sensitization to the hapten diphenylcyclopropenone (DPC). CDR3 bases: TGTGCCAGCAGCTTAGGTGCGGGAGGGCACACAGATACGCAGTATTTT. This sequence encodes CASSLGAGGHTDTQYF.